Listed below are T cell receptor beta chains from one sample, sequenced in a study of blood T cell repertoires in COVID-19. Only in-frame clones appear in the TCRdb table, and some are missing; sequencing was by immunoSEQ multiplex PCR. Among some 270,000 clones, 84% were seen once, and the ten largest hold approximately 1.5%. The sequencing input was peripheral blood. Receptor source: a middle-aged woman who had recovered from COVID-19. The CDR3 runs from the conserved cysteine through the conserved F or W. Each record gives: clone size, D gene, V gene, J gene, CDR3 protein, CDR3 DNA. The D gene is left open where the match is weak. The size entry is marked missing in some rows and otherwise reads once, few, many or a size class.

.	TRBD1	TRBV28	TRBJ1-5	CASSLRQRGTGQPQHF	TGTGCCAGCAGTTTACGCCAAAGGGGGACAGGTCAGCCCCAGCATTTT
.	TRBD1	TRBV6-5	TRBJ1-6	CASSYSGQGNSPLHF	TGTGCCAGCAGTTACTCGGGACAGGGGAACTCACCCCTCCACTTT
.	.	TRBV25-1	TRBJ1-2	CASSASYGYTF	TGTGCCAGCAGTGCCTCCTATGGCTACACCTTC
.	.	TRBV5-5	TRBJ1-3	CASSLYSSGNTIYF	TGTGCCAGCAGCTTGTACAGCTCTGGAAACACCATATATTTT
once	.	TRBV19	TRBJ2-5	CASGGAMGETQYF	TGTGCCAGTGGGGGCGCCATGGGGGAGACCCAGTACTTC
.	TRBD1	TRBV2	TRBJ2-1	CASSIGQVNYNEQFF	TGTGCCAGCAGTATAGGACAGGTTAACTACAATGAGCAGTTCTTC
.	.	TRBV7-9	TRBJ2-5	CASSFRAEETQYF	TGTGCCAGCAGCTTCAGGGCGGAAGAGACCCAGTACTTC
.	.	TRBV28	TRBJ1-4	CASSLFSNEKLFF	TGTGCCAGCAGTTTATTCTCTAATGAAAAACTGTTTTTT
.	.	TRBV4-1	TRBJ2-7	CASSLLQGSRDEQYF	TGCGCCAGCAGCCTGTTACAGGGCTCTAGGGACGAGCAGTACTTC
.	.	TRBV6-5	TRBJ2-3	CASTGSSTDTQYF	TGTGCCAGCACGGGGTCTAGCACAGATACGCAGTATTTT
.	TRBD1	TRBV9	TRBJ1-4	CASSRTGESNEKLFF	TGTGCCAGCAGCCGAACAGGGGAATCTAATGAAAAACTGTTTTTT
.	.	TRBV19	TRBJ1-6	CASRILGGEYSPLHF	TGTGCCAGTAGAATTTTAGGGGGGGAGTATTCACCCCTCCACTTT
few	.	TRBV28	TRBJ1-6	CATKFKRGIFPLHF	TGTGCCACCAAATTCAAACGGGGTATCTTTCCCCTCCACTTT
.	TRBD1	TRBV2	TRBJ1-1	CASRATGVNTEAFF	TGTGCCAGCAGGGCGACAGGGGTGAACACTGAAGCTTTCTTT
.	.	TRBV3-1/TRBV3-2	TRBJ2-1	CASSRSFVIAGRVSYNEQFF	TGTGCCAGCAGCCGTTCGTTCGTTATAGCCGGGCGGGTCTCCTACAATGAGCAGTTCTTC
.	TRBD1	TRBV7-3	TRBJ2-1	CASSFRQGIRFF	TGTGCCAGCAGCTTCCGACAGGGCATTCGGTTCTTC
.	.	TRBV5-1	TRBJ2-7	CASSLVGSNSYEQYF	TGCGCCAGCAGCTTGGTGGGTAGCAACTCCTACGAGCAGTACTTC
.	.	TRBV28	TRBJ2-6	CASSLISGANVLTF	TGTGCCAGCAGTCTAATCTCTGGGGCCAACGTCCTGACTTTC
once	TRBD1	TRBV30	TRBJ1-5	CACGYGQGVANQPQHF	TGTGCCTGCGGATATGGACAGGGGGTTGCAAATCAGCCCCAGCATTTT
.	.	TRBV7-3	TRBJ1-1	CASSSGQNTEAFF	TGTGCCAGCAGCTCGGGACAGAACACTGAAGCTTTCTTT
few	.	TRBV7-9	TRBJ1-6	CASKQGPYNSPLHF	TGTGCCAGCAAGCAGGGGCCTTATAATTCACCCCTCCACTTT
.	.	TRBV5-5	TRBJ1-5	CASSLVAMSNQPQHF	TGTGCCAGCAGCTTGGTCGCTATGAGCAATCAGCCCCAGCATTTT
.	TRBD1	TRBV5-1	TRBJ1-4	CASSLVGQGTEKLFF	TGCGCCAGCAGCTTGGTGGGACAGGGCACGGAAAAACTGTTTTTT
.	TRBD2	TRBV2	TRBJ2-7	CACGRDGTYEQYF	TGTGCTTGCGGGAGGGACGGAACCTACGAGCAGTACTTC
.	.	TRBV7-2	TRBJ1-1	CASSLREQLNTEAFF	TGTGCCAGCAGCCTTAGAGAACAGCTGAACACTGAAGCTTTCTTT
few	TRBD2	TRBV28	TRBJ2-7	CASSLPPYFSGGAPSGEQYF	TGTGCCAGCAGTTTACCCCCTTACTTTAGCGGGGGGGCCCCCTCGGGGGAGCAGTACTTC
.	TRBD1	TRBV5-1	TRBJ2-7	CASTTGDRVFEQYF	TGCGCCAGTACAACCGGGGACAGGGTTTTCGAGCAGTACTTC
.	.	TRBV5-1	TRBJ2-7	CASSLDFIGGGQYF	TGCGCCAGCAGCTTGGATTTTATTGGCGGCGGGCAGTACTTC
.	.	TRBV7-9	TRBJ2-7	CASSFQGLYEQYF	TGTGCCAGCAGCTTCCAGGGTCTCTACGAGCAGTACTTC
.	.	TRBV7-2	TRBJ1-2	CASSMRQLRNYGYTF	TGTGCCAGCAGCATGAGACAGCTGAGGAACTATGGCTACACCTTC
.	.	TRBV9	TRBJ1-1	CASSPEGSRVTEAFF	TGTGCCAGCAGCCCAGAAGGCTCCAGGGTCACTGAAGCTTTCTTT
.	.	TRBV19	TRBJ1-6	CASSIAPGASYNSPLHF	TGTGCCAGTAGTATAGCCCCCGGAGCCTCCTATAATTCACCCCTCCACTTT
.	.	TRBV6-5	TRBJ1-1	CASSRSLNTEAFF	TGTGCCAGCAGTCGGAGCTTGAACACTGAAGCTTTCTTT
.	.	TRBV5-1	TRBJ1-2	CASSLGLGGANYGYTF	TGCGCCAGCAGCTTGGGATTAGGGGGAGCGAACTATGGCTACACCTTC
.	.	TRBV2	TRBJ1-3	CASSGQGSGNTIYF	TGTGCCAGCAGTGGCCAGGGTTCTGGAAACACCATATATTTT
.	TRBD1	TRBV28	TRBJ2-6	CASSLQGAGSGANVLTF	TGTGCCAGCAGTCTACAGGGGGCTGGTTCTGGGGCCAACGTCCTGACTTTC
once	.	TRBV2	TRBJ1-1	CASNEQGLNTEAFF	TGTGCCAGCAATGAACAGGGCCTGAACACTGAAGCTTTCTTT
.	TRBD2	TRBV30	TRBJ2-7	CAWIWTSGGDLYEQYF	TGTGCCTGGATATGGACTAGCGGGGGGGATCTCTACGAGCAGTACTTC
.	.	TRBV25-1	TRBJ2-5	CASSAGSVTQYF	TGTGCCAGCAGTGCCGGTAGCGTGACCCAGTACTTC
few	.	TRBV28	TRBJ2-7	CASSFRSWYSYEQYF	TGTGCCAGCAGTTTTCGGTCCTGGTACTCCTACGAGCAGTACTTC
few	.	TRBV29-1	TRBJ1-2	CSAYPRGGRNYGYTF	TGCAGCGCCTATCCCCGGGGGGGCCGCAACTATGGCTACACCTTC
.	.	TRBV4-2	TRBJ2-7	CASSQDLGFSYEQYF	TGTGCCAGCAGCCAAGATCTCGGTTTCTCCTACGAGCAGTACTTC
.	.	TRBV11-2	TRBJ2-7	CASSPFSYEQYF	TGTGCCAGCAGCCCTTTCTCCTACGAGCAGTACTTC
.	.	TRBV28	TRBJ1-1	CASNWRNTEAFF	TGTGCCAGCAATTGGAGGAACACTGAAGCTTTCTTT
.	.	TRBV5-5	TRBJ1-2	CASSPDSLRSYTF	TGTGCCAGCAGCCCAGACAGCCTCAGGAGCTACACCTTC
.	.	TRBV6-5	TRBJ1-2	CASSYSRESMDYGYTF	TGTGCCAGCAGTTATTCCCGGGAGTCAATGGACTATGGCTACACCTTC